Listed here is a single T cell receptor beta chain. These data are taken from a study of blood T cell repertoires in COVID-19. At the level of the study: Sites in the United States, Italy and Spain provided acute and convalescent COVID-19 samples. The cDNA or gDNA used as material had been derived from T cells, B-cell-depleted T cells, or PBMCs.

Study processing details: Amplification of reference gene primers was used by the study to estimate nucleated cell counts. The protocol was immunoSEQ multiplex PCR, while the TCRdb copy is restricted to in-frame clones and leaves out a portion. V, J and clone size were drawn from that table, and D and trimming were deduced from the DNA. The sample has about 110,000 clones; 85% are singletons. Germline CDR1 is MDHEN and CDR2 is SYDVKM. The CDR3 runs 15 residues. V was cut by 3 bases and J by 3 bases, with 14 bases left in between. Sequencing input: peripheral blood. This receptor was obtained from a human donor in a cohort sampled during active COVID-19. The rearrangement links TRBV28 to TRBJ1-1; D might be TRBD1 (6 bases). In DNA form, the CDR3 reads TGTGCCAGCAGTTTTCCACGGACAGACTACACTGAAGCTTTCTTT. Its protein is CASSFPRTDYTEAFF. The entire variable domain, with the rest obtained from reference TRBV28 and TRBJ1-1, is as follows: DVKVTQSSRYLVKRTGEKVFLECVQDMDHENMFWYRQDPGLGLRLIYFSYDVKMKEKGDIPEGYSVSREKKERFSLILESASTNQTSMYLCASSFPRTDYTEAFFGQGTRLTVV.